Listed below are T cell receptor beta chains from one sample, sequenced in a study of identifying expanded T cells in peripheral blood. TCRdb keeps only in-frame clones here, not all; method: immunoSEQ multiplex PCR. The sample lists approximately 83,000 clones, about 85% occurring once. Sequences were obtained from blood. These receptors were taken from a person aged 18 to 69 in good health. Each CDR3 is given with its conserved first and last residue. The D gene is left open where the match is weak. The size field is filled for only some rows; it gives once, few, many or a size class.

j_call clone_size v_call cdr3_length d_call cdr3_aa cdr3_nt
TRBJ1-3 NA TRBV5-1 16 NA CASSLGGARSGNTIYF TGCGCCAGCAGCTTGGGGGGTGCCCGCTCTGGAAACACCATATATTTT
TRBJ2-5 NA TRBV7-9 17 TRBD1 CASSQGDRVKSHEAQYF TGTGCCAGCAGCCAGGGGGACAGGGTCAAATCTCACGAGGCCCAGTACTTC
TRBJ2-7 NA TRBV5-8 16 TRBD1 CASSRARTGQSYEQYF TGTGCCAGCAGCAGAGCTAGGACAGGTCAATCCTACGAGCAGTACTTC
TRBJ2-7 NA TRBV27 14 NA CASSSQRVHYEQYF TGTGCCAGCAGTTCCCAGCGGGTGCACTACGAGCAGTACTTC
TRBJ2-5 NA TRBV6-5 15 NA CASSLGTLGVETQYF TGTGCCAGCAGCTTAGGGACCCTTGGGGTGGAGACCCAGTACTTC
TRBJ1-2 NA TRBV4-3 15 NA CASSQEGTSLYGYTF TGCGCCAGCAGCCAAGAGGGAACGAGCCTCTATGGCTACACCTTC
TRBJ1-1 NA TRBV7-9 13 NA CASSFGRATEAFF TGTGCCAGCAGCTTCGGCAGGGCCACTGAAGCTTTCTTT
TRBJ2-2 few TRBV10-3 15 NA CAISVGRGNTGELFF TGTGCCATCAGTGTGGGCAGGGGGAACACCGGGGAGCTGTTTTTT
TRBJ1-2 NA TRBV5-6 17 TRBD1 CASRRDRRPDFNYGYTF TGTGCCAGCAGGCGGGACAGACGCCCTGATTTTAACTATGGCTACACCTTC
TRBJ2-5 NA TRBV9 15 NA CASSVGGGWRETQYF TGTGCCAGCAGCGTAGGAGGGGGGTGGAGGGAGACCCAGTACTTC
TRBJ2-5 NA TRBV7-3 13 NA CASSRTYQETQYF TGTGCCAGCAGCCGGACATACCAAGAGACCCAGTACTTC
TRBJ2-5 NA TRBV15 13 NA CATSRDILETQYF TGTGCCACCAGCAGAGATATATTGGAGACCCAGTACTTC
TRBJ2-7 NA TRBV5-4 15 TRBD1 CASSLSGTGAYEQYF TGTGCCAGCAGCTTGTCCGGGACAGGAGCCTACGAGCAGTACTTC
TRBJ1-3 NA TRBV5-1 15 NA CASSLDDRRGNTIYF TGCGCCAGCAGCTTAGATGACAGGCGCGGAAACACCATATATTTT
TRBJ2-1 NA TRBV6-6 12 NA CASRMWGNEQFF TGTGCCAGCAGAATGTGGGGCAATGAGCAGTTCTTC
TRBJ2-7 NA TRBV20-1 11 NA CSAEDSREQYF TGCAGTGCTGAGGACAGCCGCGAGCAGTACTTC
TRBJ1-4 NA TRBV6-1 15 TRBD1 CATRGAGRANEKLFF TGTGCCACCAGGGGGGCAGGGAGAGCTAATGAAAAACTGTTTTTT
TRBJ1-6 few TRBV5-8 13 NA CASSSRVYSPLHF TGTGCCAGCAGCTCCAGGGTATATTCACCCCTCCACTTT
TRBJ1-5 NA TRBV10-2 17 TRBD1 CASDNYNSSGGGQPQHF TGCGCCAGCGATAACTATAACTCTTCAGGGGGAGGTCAGCCCCAGCATTTT
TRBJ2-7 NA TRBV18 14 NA CASSPRESNYEQYF TGTGCCAGCTCACCACGCGAAAGTAACTACGAGCAGTACTTC
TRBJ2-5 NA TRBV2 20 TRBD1 CASSEAGWTGGDPYQETQYF TGTGCCAGCAGTGAAGCGGGGTGGACAGGGGGCGATCCGTACCAAGAGACCCAGTACTTC
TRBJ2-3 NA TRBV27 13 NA CASSWFSADTQYF TGTGCCAGCAGTTGGTTTTCCGCAGATACGCAGTATTTT
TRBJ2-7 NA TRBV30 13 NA CAWVSIGVDEQYF TGTGCCTGGGTATCAATCGGCGTCGACGAGCAGTACTTC
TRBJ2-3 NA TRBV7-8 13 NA CASRIISTDTQYF TGTGCCAGCAGAATTATTAGCACAGATACGCAGTATTTT
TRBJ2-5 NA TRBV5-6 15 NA CASSSPARAIETQYF TGTGCCAGCAGCTCCCCCGCCAGGGCAATCGAGACCCAGTACTTC
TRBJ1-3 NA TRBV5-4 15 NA CASSPGVGSGNTIYF TGTGCCAGCAGCCCAGGGGTAGGCTCTGGAAACACCATATATTTT